These T cell receptor beta chains were read from a single sample in a study of blood T cells in healthy people across ages. A single record per CDR3 protein comes from TCRdb applying MiXCR to the 5' RACE reads. The sample comprises roughly 1.5 million distinct CDR3 sequences, 35% to 45% of which are singletons, and 4% rests with the top ten. Sequenced input: blood. The origin of the receptors is a woman aged 18-29 years in good health. The CDR3 runs from the conserved cysteine through the conserved F or W. A D gene is named only where the DNA matches it firmly. Size is stated for part of the rows, as once, few or many counts, or as a class when the clone is expanded.

d_call,j_call,clone_size,v_call,cdr3_nt,cdr3_aa
TRBD1,TRBJ1-2,.,TRBV12-3/TRBV12-4,TGTGCCAGCACAAGGACAGGATCCCTAAACTATGGCTACACCTTC,CASTRTGSLNYGYTF
.,TRBJ2-7,.,TRBV5-1,TGCGCCAGCGCTAGAGCCTCTTCCTACGAGCAGTACTTC,CASARASSYEQYF
.,TRBJ2-7,.,TRBV20-1,TGCAGTGCTAGAGATCTGAACAAAGCCTACGAGCAGTACTTC,CSARDLNKAYEQYF
.,TRBJ1-1,.,TRBV7-9,TGTGCCAGCAGCTTATTTTCTGGCACTGAAGCTTTCTTT,CASSLFSGTEAFF
.,TRBJ2-3,many,TRBV29-1,TGCAGCGTTAGGTACCAGGGCGATACGCAGTATTTT,CSVRYQGDTQYF
TRBD1,TRBJ2-2,few,TRBV9,TGTGCCAGCAGCGTATCGGAGGACAGGGTGATCGCTAACGCCGGGGAGCTGTTTTTT,CASSVSEDRVIANAGELFF
TRBD1,TRBJ1-2,.,TRBV7-9,TGTGCCAGCAGCTCAATTTGGGACAGGAGCGCCTATGGCTACACCTTC,CASSSIWDRSAYGYTF
.,TRBJ2-3,.,TRBV7-7,TGTGCTAGCAGCTTAGCGCAAACCACAGATACGCAGTATTTT,CASSLAQTTDTQYF
TRBD2,TRBJ2-7,.,TRBV6-2/TRBV6-3,TGTGCCAGCAGCTATAGAGGACTAGCGGGCCCCTACGAGCAGTACTTC,CASSYRGLAGPYEQYF
.,TRBJ2-1,.,TRBV20-1,TGCAGTGCTAACAAGCTTAGCGGCCCGAGCTCCTACAATGAGCAGTTCTTC,CSANKLSGPSSYNEQFF
TRBD1,TRBJ1-4,.,TRBV15,TGTGCCACCAGCGGAGGGGACAGTGGGAAACTGTTTTTT,CATSGGDSGKLFF